This entry describes one T cell receptor beta chain. This CDR3 has 16 amino acids. V lost 9 bases, J lost 8 bases, and 12 bases stayed unmatched. Germline V gene lookup returns CDR1 SNHLY and CDR2 FYNNEI. The data belong to a study of CD8 T cells in Susac syndrome. Random-hexamer reverse transcription was applied to 0.5 to 1 ug RNA. The amplification used immunoSEQ multiplex PCR on TCR beta CDR3; it spanned 54 Vbeta and 13 Jbeta. TCRdb recomputed calls from the immunoSEQ multiplex PCR reads with MiXCR, one row per CDR3 protein. The sample has about 210,000 distinct CDR3 sequences; approximately 95% are singletons. CD8+ and CD4+ T cells from blood underwent TCR beta sequencing.

Source material: CD4+ T cells from PBMCs. The receptor was derived from a human donor with multiple sclerosis. The gene calls are TRBV2 and TRBJ1-6; TRBD1 matches at 11 bases. CDR3 amino acids: CARTTGRDRGDSPLHF. CDR3 bases: TGTGCCAGAACGACCGGACGGGACAGGGGGGATTCACCCCTCCACTTT.